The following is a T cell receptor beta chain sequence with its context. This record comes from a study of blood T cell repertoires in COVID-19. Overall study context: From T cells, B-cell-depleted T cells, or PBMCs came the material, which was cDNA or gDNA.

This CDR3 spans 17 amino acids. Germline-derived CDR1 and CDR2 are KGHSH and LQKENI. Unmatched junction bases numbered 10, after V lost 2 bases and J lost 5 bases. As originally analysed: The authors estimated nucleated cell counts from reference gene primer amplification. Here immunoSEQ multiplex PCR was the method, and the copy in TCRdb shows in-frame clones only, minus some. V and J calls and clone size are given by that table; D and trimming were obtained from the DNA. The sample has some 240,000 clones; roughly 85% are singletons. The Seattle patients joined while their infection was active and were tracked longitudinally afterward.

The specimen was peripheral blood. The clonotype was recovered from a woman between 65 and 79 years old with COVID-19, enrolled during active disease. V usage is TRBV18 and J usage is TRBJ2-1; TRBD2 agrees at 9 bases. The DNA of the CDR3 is TGTGCCAGCTCACCAAACCCCGGGACTAGCCGTAACAATGAGCAGTTCTTC. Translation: CASSPNPGTSRNNEQFF. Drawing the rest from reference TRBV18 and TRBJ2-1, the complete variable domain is NAGVMQNPRHLVRRRGQEARLRCSPMKGHSHVYWYRQLPEEGLKFMVYLQKENIIDESGMPKERFSAEFPKEGPSILRIQQVVRGDSAAYFCASSPNPGTSRNNEQFFGPGTRLTVL.